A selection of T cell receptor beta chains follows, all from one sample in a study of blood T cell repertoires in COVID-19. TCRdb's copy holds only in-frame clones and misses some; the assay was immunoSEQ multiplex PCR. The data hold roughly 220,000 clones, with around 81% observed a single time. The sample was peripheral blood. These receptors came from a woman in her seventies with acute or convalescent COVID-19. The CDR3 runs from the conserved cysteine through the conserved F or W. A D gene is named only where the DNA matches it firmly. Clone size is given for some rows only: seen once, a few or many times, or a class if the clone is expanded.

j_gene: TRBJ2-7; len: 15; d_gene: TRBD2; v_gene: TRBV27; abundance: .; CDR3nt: TGTGCCAGCAGTACACCTAGCGGGAGCACCTACGAGCAGTACTTC; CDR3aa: CASSTPSGSTYEQYF
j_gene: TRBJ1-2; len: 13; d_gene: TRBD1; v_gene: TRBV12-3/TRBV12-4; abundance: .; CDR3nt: TGTGCCACCTCTGGGGACAGGGGTGCTGGCTACACCTTC; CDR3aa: CATSGDRGAGYTF
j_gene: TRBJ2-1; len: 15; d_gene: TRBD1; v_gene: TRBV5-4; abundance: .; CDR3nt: TGTGCCAGCAGCCGGACAGGGGGCCTCTACAATGAGCAGTTCTTC; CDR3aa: CASSRTGGLYNEQFF
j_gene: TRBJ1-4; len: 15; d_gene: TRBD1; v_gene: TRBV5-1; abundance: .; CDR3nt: TGCGCCAGCAGCCTCCTAAGGGGGCAGGAAGAAAAACTGTTTTTT; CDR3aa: CASSLLRGQEEKLFF
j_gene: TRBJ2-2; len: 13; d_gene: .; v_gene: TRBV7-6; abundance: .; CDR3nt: TGTGCCAGTGGGGGGACGAACACCGGGGAGCTGTTTTTT; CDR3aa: CASGGTNTGELFF
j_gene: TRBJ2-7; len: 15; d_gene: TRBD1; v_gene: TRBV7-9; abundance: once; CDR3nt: TGTGCCAGCAGCTCAGGGGGTGGGAGAGTCAACGAGCAGTACTTC; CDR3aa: CASSSGGGRVNEQYF
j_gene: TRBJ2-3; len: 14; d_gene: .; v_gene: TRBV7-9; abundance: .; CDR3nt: TGTGCCAGCAGCTTAGCGACGGAGTTGGATACGCAGTATTTT; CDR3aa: CASSLATELDTQYF
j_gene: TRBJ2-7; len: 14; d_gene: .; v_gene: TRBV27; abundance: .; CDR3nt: TGTGCCAGCAGTTTACAGGGGAGTTACTTCGAGCAGTACTTC; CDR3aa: CASSLQGSYFEQYF
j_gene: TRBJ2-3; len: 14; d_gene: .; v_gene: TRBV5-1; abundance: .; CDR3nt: TGCGCCAGCAGCTTGGGGGTGACTGTAGATACGCAGTATTTT; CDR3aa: CASSLGVTVDTQYF
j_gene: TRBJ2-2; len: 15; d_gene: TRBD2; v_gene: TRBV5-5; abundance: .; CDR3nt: TGTGCCAGCAGCACCGGGACTAGCTACACCGGGGAGCTGTTTTTT; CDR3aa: CASSTGTSYTGELFF
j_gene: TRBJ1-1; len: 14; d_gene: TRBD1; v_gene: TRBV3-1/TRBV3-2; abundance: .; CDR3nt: TGTGCCAGCAGCCAGACAGGGGGAGGCACTGAAGCTTTCTTT; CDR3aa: CASSQTGGGTEAFF
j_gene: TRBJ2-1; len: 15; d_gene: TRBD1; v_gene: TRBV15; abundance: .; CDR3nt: TGTGCCACCAGCAGTTCCGGGACAGGGACAAATGAGCAGTTCTTC; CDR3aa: CATSSSGTGTNEQFF
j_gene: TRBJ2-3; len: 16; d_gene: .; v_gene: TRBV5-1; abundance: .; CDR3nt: TGCGCCAGCAGCGGGCATAGGGGTAGGGACACAGATACGCAGTATTTT; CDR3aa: CASSGHRGRDTDTQYF
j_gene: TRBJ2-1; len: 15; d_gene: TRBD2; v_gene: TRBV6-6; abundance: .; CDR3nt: TGTGCCAGCATCCGGGAGGAACTAAAAAACAATGAGCAGTTCTTC; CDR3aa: CASIREELKNNEQFF
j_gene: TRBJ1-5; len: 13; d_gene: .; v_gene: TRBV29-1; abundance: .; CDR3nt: TGCAGCGTTTCCGGGACTGGAGATCAGCCCCAGCATTTT; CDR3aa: CSVSGTGDQPQHF
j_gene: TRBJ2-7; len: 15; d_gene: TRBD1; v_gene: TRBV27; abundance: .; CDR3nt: TGTGCCAGCAGCCTGGACCGGGACAGAATCTACGAGCAGTACTTC; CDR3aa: CASSLDRDRIYEQYF